Each of the 20 T cell receptor beta chains below was sequenced from the same sample in a study of radiotherapy plus CTLA-4 blockade in lung cancer. Clones were read by immunoSEQ multiplex PCR, and TCRdb kept only the in-frame ones, dropping some. The data contain about 110,000 clones, 81% of them singletons. The sequences come from peripheral blood, collected from a patient treated with radiotherapy plus ipilimumab. The receptors derive from a human donor with non-small cell lung cancer that progressed on radiotherapy plus ipilimumab. Some clones in this sample may be carry-over from other donors' samples.

The genes are TRBV18 and TRBJ2-3; D is ambiguous. The V gene lost 3 bases and the J gene lost 4 bases, with 8 bases spanning the gap. The CDR3 totals 13 residues. The germline CDR1 and CDR2 sequences are KGHSH and LQKENI. CDR3 loop: CASSPRGADTQYF. As DNA, the CDR3 is TGTGCCAGCTCACCTCGAGGTGCAGATACGCAGTATTTT.

This chain connects TRBV4-2 to TRBJ2-3; perhaps TRBD2 as D (6 bases). The CDR3 totals 17 residues. Germline V gene lookup returns CDR1 LGHNA and CDR2 YNFKEQ. With 1 base removed from V and 2 bases from J, the gap between germline ends came to 16 bases. The CDR3 region is CASSQVLAGTYTDTQYF. DNA for the CDR3: TGTGCCAGCAGCCAAGTACTGGCGGGGACCTACACAGATACGCAGTATTTT.

The rearrangement joins TRBV7-9 to TRBJ1-6, with TRBD1 as a possible D gene (5 bases). The CDR3 is 17 amino acids. Germline CDR1 is SEHNR and CDR2 is FQNEAQ (reference sequence). The V end lost 1 base, the J end lost 6 bases, and 16 bases lay between the germline ends. The CDR3 here is CASSLELAGFFNSPLHF. The CDR3 nucleotides are TGTGCCAGCAGCTTAGAGCTGGCAGGGTTTTTTAATTCACCCCTCCACTTT.

The rearrangement joins TRBV27 to TRBJ1-2; 8 bases align to TRBD1. The V and J ends lost 5 bases and 7 bases, in that order; junction bases with no gene match: 12. From germline, CDR1 is MNHEY and CDR2 SMNVEV (reference sequence). The CDR3 consists of 15 residues. As DNA, the CDR3 is TGTGCCAGCAGTCTACGACACCAGGGGGCGTCTGGCTACACCTTC. This translates into CASSLRHQGASGYTF.

This chain's CDR3 is CASSDRQGRYEQYF. CDR3 bases: TGTGCCAGCAGTGATAGACAGGGGAGATACGAGCAGTACTTC. The chain uses TRBV25-1 and TRBJ2-7, with TRBD1 matching over 8 bases. From germline, CDR1 is MGHDK and CDR2 SYGVNS. The CDR3 is 14 amino acids. V was pared by 3 bases and J by 4 bases, with 5 bases of the junction left unmatched.

J is TRBJ2-7 and V is TRBV15, with D perhaps TRBD1 (5 bases). Per germline, CDR1 LNHNV and CDR2 YYDKDF (reference sequence). The CDR3 spans 16 residues. The V end was cut by 0 bases, the J end by 4 bases, with 16 bases between. CDR3 nucleotides: TGTGCCACCAGCAGAGATAAGACAGTAACTGGGTACGAGCAGTACTTC. Its translation is CATSRDKTVTGYEQYF.

This chain uses TRBV7-9 with TRBJ1-1; 9 nucleotides line up with TRBD1. The junction had 10 bases not matched to a gene; V was cut back by 5 bases and J by 3 bases. The CDR3 runs to 16 residues. Germline CDR1 reads SEHNR; CDR2 reads FQNEAQ (reference sequence). CDR3 protein: CASSQGQGLYDTEAFF. Written as DNA, the CDR3 is TGTGCCAGCAGCCAAGGACAGGGGTTATACGACACTGAAGCTTTCTTT.

The V gene is TRBV30, the J gene TRBJ1-5; D is uncertain. Germline V gives CDR1 GTSNPN, CDR2 SVGIG (reference sequence). The CDR3 runs 14 residues. V was pared by 1 base and J by 4 bases, with 11 bases between. CDR3 nucleotides: TGTGCCTGGAGTGGTCTAGCAGGTAATCAGCCCCAGCATTTT. Translated: CAWSGLAGNQPQHF.

The chain employs TRBV30 and TRBJ1-2; 8 bases agree with TRBD1. The CDR3 is 15 amino acids. Trimming at V came to 4 bases and at J to 4 bases, leaving 11 bases not matched to a gene. Per the germline V gene, CDR1 is GTSNPN and CDR2 is SVGIG (reference sequence). For the CDR3, the DNA is TGTGCCTGGATTAAAACAGGGGGTTGGGCCTATGGCTACACCTTC. Residues: CAWIKTGGWAYGYTF.

With respect to this clone: Other DNA sequences within the sample encode an identical CDR3. The chain has TRBV18 and TRBJ1-5, with D unclear. The CDR3 has 13 amino acids. Trimming took off 3 bases at V and 1 base at J, with 4 bases between the two ends. Germline CDR1 KGHSH, CDR2 LQKENI. CDR3 sequence reads: CASSPDSNQPQHF. The CDR3 coding sequence is TGTGCCAGCTCACCCGACAGCAATCAGCCCCAGCATTTT.

The J gene is TRBJ2-1, the V gene TRBV5-4, with D possibly being TRBD1 (6 bases). CDR3 length: 16 amino acids. The germline V gene encodes CDR1 SGHNT and CDR2 YYREEE (reference sequence). V was clipped by 1 base and J by 0 bases, with 11 bases between them. The CDR3 DNA reads as TGTGCCAGCAGCTTGTCGGGACACCTCTCCTACAATGAGCAGTTCTTC. Protein product: CASSLSGHLSYNEQFF.

Concerning this clone: An end of the junction does not agree with germline; a read error may underlie this. This chain links TRBV5-4 with TRBJ1-2; D is possibly TRBD1 (6 bases). This CDR3 spans 17 amino acids. Per the germline V gene, CDR1 is SGHNT and CDR2 is YYREEE (reference sequence). CDR3 DNA sequence: TGTGCCAGCACCCCGGGGGGCACATCGCGTTTGGGCTATAGCTACACCTTC. Protein sequence: CASTPGGTSRLGYSYTF.

The J gene is TRBJ1-3, the V gene TRBV5-4, with D unclear. There are 16 residues in the CDR3. Trimming removed 0 bases at V and 2 bases at J, with 12 bases between. Germline loops: CDR1 SGHNT, CDR2 YYREEE (reference sequence). CDR3 residues: CASSLGSNSPGNTIYF. CDR3 coding DNA: TGTGCCAGCAGCTTGGGGAGTAACTCCCCTGGAAACACCATATATTTT.

This chain joins TRBV5-1 and TRBJ2-3; tentative D call: TRBD1 (6 bases). CDR3 size: 15 residues. The germline V and J ends were trimmed by 0 bases and 4 bases, with 12 bases remaining between them. Germline assignment: CDR1 SGHRS and CDR2 YFSETQ. The DNA for the CDR3 is TGCGCCAGCAGCTTGGAAGGTGCAGGGGCAGATACGCAGTATTTT. It specifies CASSLEGAGADTQYF.

The gene calls are TRBV7-2 and TRBJ1-1, with D possibly TRBD1 on 5 matching bases. The CDR3 is 13 amino acids. In germline, CDR1 is SGHTA, CDR2 FQGNSA. The ends were cut back, 2 bases at V and 7 bases at J, with 11 bases in the middle. This chain's CDR3 is CASSLYTGLEAFF. The CDR3 nucleotides are TGTGCCAGCAGCTTATACACAGGACTTGAAGCTTTCTTT.

This clone was found a few times. The rearrangement joins TRBV4-2 to TRBJ1-1, with TRBD1 as a possible D gene (6 bases). Deletions cut 3 bases from V and 6 bases from J, with 11 bases between. The CDR3 length is 13 residues. CDR1 is LGHNA, CDR2 YNFKEQ, per germline. The CDR3 reads CASSHQGGSEAFF. The CDR3 DNA sequence: TGTGCCAGCAGCCACCAAGGGGGATCTGAAGCTTTCTTT.

The V call is TRBV28, the J call TRBJ1-2; D is ambiguous. CDR3 length equals 15 residues. V was clipped by 5 bases and J by 1 base, with 14 bases between them. Germline V lookup: CDR1 MDHEN, CDR2 SYDVKM. CDR3 sequence reads: CASSPSHLFNYGYTF. The CDR3 nucleotides read TGTGCCAGCAGTCCTTCACATTTGTTTAACTATGGCTACACCTTC.

The chain uses TRBV5-4 and TRBJ1-2; D ambiguous. CDR3 length equals 13 residues. Per the germline V gene, CDR1 is SGHNT and CDR2 is YYREEE (reference sequence). Trimming took off 1 base at V and 7 bases at J, with 11 bases between the two ends. The CDR3: CASSLYPGSGYTF. The CDR3 bases are TGTGCCAGCAGCTTGTATCCCGGAAGTGGCTACACCTTC.

The V gene is TRBV4-3, the J gene TRBJ2-1; D perhaps matches TRBD1 (5 bases). Trimming stripped 0 bases from V and 6 bases from J, with 18 bases between. Germline V gene lookup returns CDR1 LGHNA and CDR2 YSLEER. The CDR3 is 17 amino acids. The DNA for the CDR3 is TGCGCCAGCAGCCAAGATGGGGCGAGCTCCTTGATCAATGAGCAGTTCTTC. Its translation: CASSQDGASSLINEQFF.

This chain links TRBV9 with TRBJ1-6, with D hard to call. The CDR3 length is 15 residues. In germline, CDR1 is SGDLS, CDR2 YYNGEE. The V and J ends lost 0 bases and 13 bases respectively, with 17 bases between them. DNA for the CDR3: TGTGCCAGCAGCGTAGGAAGCCAGCCGAATTTGCCCCTCCACTTT. This gives the protein CASSVGSQPNLPLHF.